These T cell receptor delta chains were read from a single sample in a study of delta chains in infants with herpesvirus infections. TCRdb processed the RT-PCR reads again with the CATT caller. The repertoire holds 1,000 to 1,500 delta-chain clones, with about 33% as singletons. Here the sequenced sample was peripheral blood, taken at time point 2 of longitudinal follow-up. Receptors were obtained from a human donor who was a Ugandan infant, either HIV-exposed or HIV-unexposed (not recorded which). Each CDR3 is given with its conserved first and last residue. For some rows the clone size is stated as once, few or many, or as a class when expanded; others skip it.

few,TRDJ1,TRDV3,CAFSPKWGFTDKLIF
few,TRDJ1,TRDV1,CALGEGTLPDPLFWGIRFSYTDKLIF
NA,TRDJ1,TRAV29/DV5,CAASGIGGLPQYTDKLIF
medium-sized,TRDJ1,TRDV2,CACDILGAISTGVYTDKLIF
medium-sized,TRDJ1,TRDV1,CALGELRRDTDKLIF
NA,TRDJ1,TRDV2,CACDNLLGDTRDKLIF
medium-sized,TRDJ1,TRDV1,CALGEPRLRLFTGGPYTDKLIF
large,TRDJ1,TRDV2,CACDTVGYAGLTKLIF
NA,TRDJ3,TRDV1,CALGRPYAYWGFPWDTRQMFF
few,TRDJ1,TRDV1,CALGETGIDLRDKAGDTGYTDKLIF
medium-sized,TRDJ1,TRAV38-2/DV8,CAYRSSHSWSDKLIF
few,TRDJ2,TRDV1,CALGEQGIGNPTAQLFF
NA,TRDJ1,TRDV1,CALGERLMFAGGLAILIF
NA,TRDJ1,TRDV3,CAFSLSFPRRIRPYTDKLIF
few,TRDJ1,TRDV3,CAFTYRGYYTDKLIF
few,TRDJ1,TRDV1,CALGDVLRGIYPYTDKLIF
few,TRDJ1,TRDV1,CALTAGKWGIMIPNTDKLIF
large,TRDJ1,TRDV1,CALGELIPYWGISRSDKLIF
large,TRDJ1,TRDV3,CAFRSVTGWGIRADKLIF
medium-sized,TRDJ1,TRDV1,CALGEFYTPGWGDSPYTDKLIF
few,TRDJ3,TRAV38-2/DV8,CAYRRGSEWGKFRSWDTRQMFF
medium-sized,TRDJ1,TRDV1,CALGERSLTGGYGDKLIF
few,TRDJ1,TRDV2,CACDTVERVLGDKIDKLIF
medium-sized,TRDJ1,TRDV1,CALGELDTGGSTDGGVDKLIF
medium-sized,TRDJ3,TRDV2,CACDDTGGYSPSWDTRQMFF
large,TRDJ1,TRDV1,CALGENQERYWGIPPSNTDKLIF
NA,TRDJ1,TRDV1,CALGDLKGIGGLTDKLIF
few,TRDJ3,TRAV38-2/DV8,CAYRRGSEWGKFRSWDTRQMFF
NA,TRDJ3,TRDV3,CAFMVGDNSLSTSWDTRQMFF
large,TRDJ3,TRDV2,CACDTGGYSWDTRQMFF
NA,TRDJ1,TRDV2,CACDTVSKLIF